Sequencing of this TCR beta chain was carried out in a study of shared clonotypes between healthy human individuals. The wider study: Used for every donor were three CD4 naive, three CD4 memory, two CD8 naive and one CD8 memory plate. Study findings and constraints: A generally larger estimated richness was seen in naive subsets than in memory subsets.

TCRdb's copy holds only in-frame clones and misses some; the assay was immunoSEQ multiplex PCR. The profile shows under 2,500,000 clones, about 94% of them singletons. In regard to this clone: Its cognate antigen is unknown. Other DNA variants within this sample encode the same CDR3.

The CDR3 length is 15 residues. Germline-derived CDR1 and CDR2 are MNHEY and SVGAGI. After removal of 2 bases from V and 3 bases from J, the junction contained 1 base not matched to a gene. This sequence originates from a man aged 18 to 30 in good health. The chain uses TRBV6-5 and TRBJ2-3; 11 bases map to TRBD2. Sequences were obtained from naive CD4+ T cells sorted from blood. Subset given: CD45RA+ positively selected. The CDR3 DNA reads TGTGCCAGCAGTTACGGGACTAGCGGAACAGATACGCAGTATTTT. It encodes CASSYGTSGTDTQYF.